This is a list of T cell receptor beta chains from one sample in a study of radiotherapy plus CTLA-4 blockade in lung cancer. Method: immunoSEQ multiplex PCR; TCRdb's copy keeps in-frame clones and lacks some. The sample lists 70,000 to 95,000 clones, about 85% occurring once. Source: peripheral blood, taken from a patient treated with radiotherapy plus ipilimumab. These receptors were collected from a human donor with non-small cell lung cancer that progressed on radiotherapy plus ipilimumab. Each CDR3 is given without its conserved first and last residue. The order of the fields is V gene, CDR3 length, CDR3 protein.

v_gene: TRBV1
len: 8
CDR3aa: TSSQVGYT

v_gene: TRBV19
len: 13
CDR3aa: ASSMASGSPYEQY

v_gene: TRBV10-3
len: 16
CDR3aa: AISESKSVGGANQPQH

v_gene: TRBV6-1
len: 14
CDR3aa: ASSEAPDRVQETQY

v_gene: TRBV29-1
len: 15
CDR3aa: SVGKGRWTGADNEQF

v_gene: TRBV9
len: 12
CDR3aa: ASSVAVSNTEAF

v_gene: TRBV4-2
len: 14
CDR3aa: ASSQAIGTGGYEQY

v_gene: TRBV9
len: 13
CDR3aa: ASSASGQGATEAF

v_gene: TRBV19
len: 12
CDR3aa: ATSETGIGNTIY

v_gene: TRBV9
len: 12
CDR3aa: ASSVVGTTGELF

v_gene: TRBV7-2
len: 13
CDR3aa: ASSSGASSKNIQY

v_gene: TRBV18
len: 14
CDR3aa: ASSPPAGGQGDTQY

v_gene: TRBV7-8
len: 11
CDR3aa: ASSFSDGYGYT

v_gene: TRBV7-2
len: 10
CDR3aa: ASSIAGNTIY

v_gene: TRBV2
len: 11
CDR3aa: AREGRRGYEQY

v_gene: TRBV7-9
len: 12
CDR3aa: ASSLGAGRTEAF

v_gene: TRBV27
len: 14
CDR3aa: ASSLTGDRVRSPLH

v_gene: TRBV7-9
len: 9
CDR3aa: ASSLRNEQF

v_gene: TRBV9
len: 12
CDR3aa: ASSVAGSLNEQF

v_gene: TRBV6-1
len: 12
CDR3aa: ASSERGRTDTQY

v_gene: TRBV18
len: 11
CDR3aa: ASSPTRAGELF

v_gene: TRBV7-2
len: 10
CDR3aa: ASSYDTDTQY

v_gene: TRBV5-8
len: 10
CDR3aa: ASSWGPGELF

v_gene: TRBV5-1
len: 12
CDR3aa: ASSPNGYAGELF

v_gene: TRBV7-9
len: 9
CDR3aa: ASSFPGEQF

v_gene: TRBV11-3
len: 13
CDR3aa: ASSLSRWTGVEQY

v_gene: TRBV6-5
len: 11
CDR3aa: ASTQDGNYGYT

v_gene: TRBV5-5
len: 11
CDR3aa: ASSATLDTEAF

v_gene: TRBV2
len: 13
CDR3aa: ASSDVRVGTGELF

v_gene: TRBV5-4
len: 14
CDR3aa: ASSLGSGTGYNEQF

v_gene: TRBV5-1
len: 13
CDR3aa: ASSLGQGATGELF

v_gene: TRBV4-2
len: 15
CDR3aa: ASSQDRRGANQETQY

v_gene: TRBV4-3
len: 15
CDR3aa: ASSERALLPLTDTQY

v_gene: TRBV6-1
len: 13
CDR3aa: ASTPDFIATDTQY

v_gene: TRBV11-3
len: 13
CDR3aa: ASSFRVSLDTEAF

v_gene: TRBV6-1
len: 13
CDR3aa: ASNLQGSSNQPQH

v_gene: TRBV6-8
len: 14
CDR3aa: ASSTRTGVWNSPLH

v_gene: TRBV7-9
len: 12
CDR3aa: ASSPRTGNYGYT

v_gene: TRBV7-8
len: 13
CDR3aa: ASSGPRGVNSPLH

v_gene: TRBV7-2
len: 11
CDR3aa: ASTRPATYEQY

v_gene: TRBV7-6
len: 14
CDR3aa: ASSPAALAGSYEQY

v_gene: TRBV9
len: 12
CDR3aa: ASSSGGLNTEAF

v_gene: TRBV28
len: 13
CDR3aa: ASGPASAGANVLT

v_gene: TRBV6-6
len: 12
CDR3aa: ASQGTAGTDTQY